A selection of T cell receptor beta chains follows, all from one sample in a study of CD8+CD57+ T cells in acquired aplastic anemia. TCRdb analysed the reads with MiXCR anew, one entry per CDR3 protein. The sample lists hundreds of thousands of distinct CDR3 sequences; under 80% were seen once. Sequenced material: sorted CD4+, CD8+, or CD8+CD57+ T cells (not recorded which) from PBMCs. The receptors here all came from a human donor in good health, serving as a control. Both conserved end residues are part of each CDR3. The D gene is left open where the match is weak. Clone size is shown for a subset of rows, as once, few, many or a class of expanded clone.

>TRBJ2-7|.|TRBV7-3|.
TGTGCCAGCAGCTTGGACGACACTGAAGCTCGCCTTTACTTC
CASSLDDTEARLYF
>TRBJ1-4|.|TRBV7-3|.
TGTGCCAGCACTTTAAGCCTGAACAATGAAAAACTGTTTTTT
CASTLSLNNEKLFF
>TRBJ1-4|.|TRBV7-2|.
TGTGCCAGCAGTTTGGGATATAGAGTGGAAAAACTGTTTTTT
CASSLGYRVEKLFF
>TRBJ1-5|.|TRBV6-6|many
TGTGCCAGCAGTTACAGGGGGAGCAATCAGCCCCAGCATTTT
CASSYRGSNQPQHF
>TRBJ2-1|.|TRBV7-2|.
TGTGCCAGCAGCTACAAGGACGCTTCAGAGCAGTTCTTC
CASSYKDASEQFF
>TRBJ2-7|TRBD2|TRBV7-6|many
TGTGCCAGCAGCTTAGGTAGCGGGAGGCCCTACGAGCAGTACTTC
CASSLGSGRPYEQYF
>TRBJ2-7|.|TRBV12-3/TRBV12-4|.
TGCGCCAGCACTTTAGATGGGGTGGGGCAGTACTTC
CASTLDGVGQYF
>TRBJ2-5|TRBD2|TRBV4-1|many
TGCGCCAGCAGCCACTTGGGGCGGGGGGACGAAGAGACCCAGTACTTC
CASSHLGRGDEETQYF
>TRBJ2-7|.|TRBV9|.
TGTGCCAGCAGTCTCGTGGGCAGTCACTCACCCCTCCAGCAGTACTTC
CASSLVGSHSPLQQYF
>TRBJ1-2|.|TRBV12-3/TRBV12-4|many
TGTGCCAGCAGGCCGGGAATCCAGGGGAACTATGGCTACACCTTC
CASRPGIQGNYGYTF
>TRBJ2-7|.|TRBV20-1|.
TGCAGTGCCGCCACCCAAGCCTACGAGCAGTACTTC
CSAATQAYEQYF
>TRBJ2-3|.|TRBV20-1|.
TGCAGTGCTAGAGCGGGGGCGGGATGGGGTACAGATACGCAGTATTTT
CSARAGAGWGTDTQYF
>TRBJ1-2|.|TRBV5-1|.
TGCGCCAGCAGCTTGGTGGCAGGCTATGAGTACACCTTC
CASSLVAGYEYTF
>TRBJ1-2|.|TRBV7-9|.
TGTGCCAGCAGCTCCTCGGGTTGGGTAAACTATGGCTACACCTTC
CASSSSGWVNYGYTF
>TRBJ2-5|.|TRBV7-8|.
TGTGCCAGCAGCTCCAGTAGGGCGGAAACCCAGTACTTC
CASSSSRAETQYF
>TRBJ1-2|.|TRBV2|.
TGTGCCAGCAGTCAAACGCGTCGAAATAAAAAACTTTGTTTTACCTTC
CASSQTRRNKKLCFTF
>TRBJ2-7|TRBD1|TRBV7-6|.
TGTGCCAGCAGCAAGGGGACAGAGGGGGACATCTACGAGCAGTACTTC
CASSKGTEGDIYEQYF
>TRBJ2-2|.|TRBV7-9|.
.
CASTGQRPSTSGQFF
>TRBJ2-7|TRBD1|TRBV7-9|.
TGTGCCAGCAGCGTTCGACAGGGTCCGCTACGAGCAGTATACTTC
CASSVRQGPLRAVYF
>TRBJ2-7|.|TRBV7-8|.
TGTGCCAGCAGCCTTAGCCACGGGCAGTACTTC
CASSLSHGQYF
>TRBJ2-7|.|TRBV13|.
TGTGCCAGCAGCGACTCCGGGAGGTCAGGGGCCTACGAGCAGTACTTC
CASSDSGRSGAYEQYF
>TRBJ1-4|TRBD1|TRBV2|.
TGTGCCAGCAGTAACAGGGGTAATGAAAAACTGTTTTTT
CASSNRGNEKLFF
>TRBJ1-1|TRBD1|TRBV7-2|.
TGTGCCAGCAGCTTAGCCCTCGCCAGGGGGAGCACTGAAGCTTTCTTT
CASSLALARGSTEAFF
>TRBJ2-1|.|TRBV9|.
TGTGCCAGCAGCGAGGCAGGGTACAATGGGGAGTTCTTC
CASSEAGYNGEFF
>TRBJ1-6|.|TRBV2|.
TGTGCCAGCAGTGAACGGGACGGAAGAACACCCCACTACTTT
CASSERDGRTPHYF
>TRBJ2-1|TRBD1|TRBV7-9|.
TGTGCCAGCCCCAAAGACGGGACAGGGTACAATGAGCAGTTCTTC
CASPKDGTGYNEQFF
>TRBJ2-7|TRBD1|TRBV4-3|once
TGCGCCAGCAGCCAAATTGGGACAGGGGCAGATACGCAGTACTTC
CASSQIGTGADTQYF
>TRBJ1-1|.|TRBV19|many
TGTGCCAGTAGTACCCGGTCGGGGTCCATGAACACTGAAGCTTTCTTT
CASSTRSGSMNTEAFF
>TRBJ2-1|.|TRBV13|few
TGTGCCAGCAGCTCGCGAACAGGTTACAATGAGCAGTTCTTC
CASSSRTGYNEQFF
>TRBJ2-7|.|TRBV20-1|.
TGCAGTGCTAGTCCGGGGCCATCCTACGAGCAGTACTTC
CSASPGPSYEQYF
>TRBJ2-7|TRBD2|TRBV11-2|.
TGTGCCGGCAGCTTCGGGACTAGCGGCAATGAGCAGTACTTC
CAGSFGTSGNEQYF
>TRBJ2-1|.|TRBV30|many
TGTGCCTGGAGTGTGAACACGTACAATGAGCAGTTCTTC
CAWSVNTYNEQFF
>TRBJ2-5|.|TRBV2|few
TGTGCCAGCAGTGATGAAGGGGGGGAGACCCAGTACTTC
CASSDEGGETQYF
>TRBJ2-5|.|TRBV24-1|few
TGTGCCACCAGTGATCTGCAGAACACAGATACCCAGTACTTT
CATSDLQNTDTQYF
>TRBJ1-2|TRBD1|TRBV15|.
TGTGCCACCAGCAGGCGGGGACAGGAGGTAGGGGGCTACACCTTC
CATSRRGQEVGGYTF
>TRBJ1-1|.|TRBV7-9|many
TGTGCCAGCACGGAGCCAGAGTTTAACACTGAAGCTTTCTTT
CASTEPEFNTEAFF
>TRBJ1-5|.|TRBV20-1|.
TGCAGTCCTAAGGCGAGCTATGGTTATCAGCCCCAGCATTTT
CSPKASYGYQPQHF
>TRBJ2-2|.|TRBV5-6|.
TGTGCCAGCAACCGGCAGAACAGTATCACCGGGGAGCTGTTTTTT
CASNRQNSITGELFF
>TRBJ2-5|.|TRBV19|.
TGTGCCAGTAGTGTCATACGGAGCTGGTCAGAGACCCAGTACTTC
CASSVIRSWSETQYF
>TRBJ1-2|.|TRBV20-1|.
TGCAGTGCTACAGGTGGGTCAGCCACCAACTATGGCTACACCTTC
CSATGGSATNYGYTF
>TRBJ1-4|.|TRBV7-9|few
TGTGCCAGCAGCTCAGGGGACGGACTTAATGAAAAACTGTTTTTT
CASSSGDGLNEKLFF
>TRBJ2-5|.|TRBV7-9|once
.
CASSRAHEQYFGPYF